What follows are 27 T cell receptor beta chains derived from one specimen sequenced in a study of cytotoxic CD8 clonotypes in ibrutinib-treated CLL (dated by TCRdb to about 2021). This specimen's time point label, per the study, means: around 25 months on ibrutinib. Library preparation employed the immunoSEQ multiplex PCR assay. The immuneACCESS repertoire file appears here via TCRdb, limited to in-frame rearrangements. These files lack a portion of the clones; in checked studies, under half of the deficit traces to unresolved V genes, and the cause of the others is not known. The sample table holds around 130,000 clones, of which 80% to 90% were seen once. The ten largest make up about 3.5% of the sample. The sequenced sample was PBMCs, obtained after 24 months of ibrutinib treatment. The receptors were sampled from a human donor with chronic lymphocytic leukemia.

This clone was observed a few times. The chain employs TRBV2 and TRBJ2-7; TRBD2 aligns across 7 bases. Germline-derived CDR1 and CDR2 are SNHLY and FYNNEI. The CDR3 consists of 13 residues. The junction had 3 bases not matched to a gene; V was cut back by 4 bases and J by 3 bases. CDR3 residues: CASSVGGGYEQYF. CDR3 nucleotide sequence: TGTGCCAGCAGTGTAGGCGGGGGCTACGAGCAGTACTTC.

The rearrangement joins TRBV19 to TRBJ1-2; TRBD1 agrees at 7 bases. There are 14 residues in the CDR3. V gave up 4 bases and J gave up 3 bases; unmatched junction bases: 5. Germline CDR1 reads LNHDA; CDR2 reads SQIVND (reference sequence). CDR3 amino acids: CASSTARGDYGYTF. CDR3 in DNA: TGTGCCAGTAGTACCGCCAGGGGGGACTATGGCTACACCTTC.

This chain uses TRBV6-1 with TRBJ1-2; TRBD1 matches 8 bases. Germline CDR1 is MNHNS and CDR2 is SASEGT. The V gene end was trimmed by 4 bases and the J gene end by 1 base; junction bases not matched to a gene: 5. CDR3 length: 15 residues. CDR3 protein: CASSVADRGNYGYTF. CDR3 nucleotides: TGTGCCAGCAGTGTCGCCGACAGGGGTAACTATGGCTACACCTTC.

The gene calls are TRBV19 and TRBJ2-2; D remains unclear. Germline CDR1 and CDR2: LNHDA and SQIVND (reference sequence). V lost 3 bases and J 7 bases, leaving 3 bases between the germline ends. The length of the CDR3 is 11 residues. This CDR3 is CASSILGELFF. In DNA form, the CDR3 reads TGTGCCAGTAGTATTCTCGGGGAGCTGTTTTTT.

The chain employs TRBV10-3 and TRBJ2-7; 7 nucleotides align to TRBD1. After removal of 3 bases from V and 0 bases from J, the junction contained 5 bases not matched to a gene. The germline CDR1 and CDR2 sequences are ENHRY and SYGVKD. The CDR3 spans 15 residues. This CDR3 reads CAISDPGQTSYEQYF. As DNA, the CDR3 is TGTGCCATCAGTGACCCGGGACAGACCTCCTACGAGCAGTACTTC.

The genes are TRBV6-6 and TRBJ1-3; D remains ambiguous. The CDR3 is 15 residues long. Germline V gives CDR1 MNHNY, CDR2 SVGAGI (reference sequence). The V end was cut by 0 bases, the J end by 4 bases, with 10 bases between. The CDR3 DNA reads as TGTGCCAGCAGTTACTCGATGCACCGCGGAAACACCATATATTTT. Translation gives CASSYSMHRGNTIYF.

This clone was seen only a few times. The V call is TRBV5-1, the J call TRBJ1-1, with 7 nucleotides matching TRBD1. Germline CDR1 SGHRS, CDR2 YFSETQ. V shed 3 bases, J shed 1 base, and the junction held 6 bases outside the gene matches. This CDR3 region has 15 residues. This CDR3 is CASSSRTGGNTEAFF. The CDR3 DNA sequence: TGCGCCAGCAGCTCTCGGACAGGAGGGAACACTGAAGCTTTCTTT. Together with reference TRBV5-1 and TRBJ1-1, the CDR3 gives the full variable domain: KAGVTQTPRYLIKTRGQQVTLSCSPISGHRSVSWYQQTPGQGLQFLFEYFSETQRNKGNFPGRFSGRQFSNSRSEMNVSTLELGDSALYLCASSSRTGGNTEAFFGQGTRLTVV.

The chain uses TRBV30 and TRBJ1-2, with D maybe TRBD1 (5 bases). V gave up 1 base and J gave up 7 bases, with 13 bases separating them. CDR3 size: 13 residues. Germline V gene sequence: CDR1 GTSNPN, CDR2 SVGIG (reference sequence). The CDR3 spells CAWSGPREAGYTF. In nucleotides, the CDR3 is TGTGCCTGGAGTGGGCCCAGGGAGGCTGGCTACACCTTC.

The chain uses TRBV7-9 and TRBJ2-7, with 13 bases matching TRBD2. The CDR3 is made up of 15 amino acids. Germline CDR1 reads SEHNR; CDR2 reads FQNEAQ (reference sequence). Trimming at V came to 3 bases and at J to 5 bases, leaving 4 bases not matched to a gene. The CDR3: CASSFGTSGADEQYF. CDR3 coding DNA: TGTGCCAGCAGCTTCGGGACTAGCGGGGCCGACGAGCAGTACTTC.

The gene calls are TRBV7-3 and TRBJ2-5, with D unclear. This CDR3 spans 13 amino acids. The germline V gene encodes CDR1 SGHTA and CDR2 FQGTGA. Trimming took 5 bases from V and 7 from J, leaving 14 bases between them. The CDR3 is CASSPSSSGTQYF. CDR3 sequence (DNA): TGTGCCAGCAGCCCCAGTTCTTCCGGGACCCAGTACTTC. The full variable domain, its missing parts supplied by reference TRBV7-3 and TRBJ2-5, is GAGVSQTPSNKVTEKGKYVELRCDPISGHTALYWYRQSLGQGPEFLIYFQGTGAADDSGLPNDRFFAVRPEGSVSTLKIQRTERGDSAVYLCASSPSSSGTQYFGPGTRLLVL.

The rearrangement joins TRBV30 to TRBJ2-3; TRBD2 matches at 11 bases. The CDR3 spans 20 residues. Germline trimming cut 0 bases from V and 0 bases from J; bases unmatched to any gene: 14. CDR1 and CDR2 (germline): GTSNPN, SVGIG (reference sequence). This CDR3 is CAWSVPAWTRLAGSTDTQYF. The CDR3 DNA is TGTGCCTGGAGTGTCCCCGCCTGGACCCGACTAGCGGGGAGCACAGATACGCAGTATTTT.

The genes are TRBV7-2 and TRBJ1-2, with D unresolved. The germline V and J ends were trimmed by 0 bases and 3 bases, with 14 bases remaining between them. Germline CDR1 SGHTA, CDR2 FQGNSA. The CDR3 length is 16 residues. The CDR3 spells CASSLAGPAADYGYTF. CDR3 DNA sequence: TGTGCCAGCAGCTTAGCTGGACCCGCCGCGGACTATGGCTACACCTTC.

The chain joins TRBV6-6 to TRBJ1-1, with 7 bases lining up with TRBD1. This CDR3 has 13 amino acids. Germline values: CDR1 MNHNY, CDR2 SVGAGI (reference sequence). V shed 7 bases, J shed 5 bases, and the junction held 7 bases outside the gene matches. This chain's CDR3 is CASTDRDRTEAFF. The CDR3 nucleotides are TGTGCCAGCACCGACAGGGATAGGACTGAAGCTTTCTTT.

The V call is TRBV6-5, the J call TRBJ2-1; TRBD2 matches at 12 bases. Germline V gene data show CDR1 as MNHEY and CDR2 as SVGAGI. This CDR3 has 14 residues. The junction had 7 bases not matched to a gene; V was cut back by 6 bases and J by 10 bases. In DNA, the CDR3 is TGTGCCAGCAGCAGGACTAGCGGGGTACACGAGCAGTTCTTC. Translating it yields CASSRTSGVHEQFF.

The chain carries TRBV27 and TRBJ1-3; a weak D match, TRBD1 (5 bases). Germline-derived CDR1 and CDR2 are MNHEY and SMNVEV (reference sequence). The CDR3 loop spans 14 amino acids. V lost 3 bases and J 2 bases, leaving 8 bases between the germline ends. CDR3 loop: CASSFAGTGNTIYF. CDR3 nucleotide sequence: TGTGCCAGCAGTTTCGCAGGGACTGGAAACACCATATATTTT.

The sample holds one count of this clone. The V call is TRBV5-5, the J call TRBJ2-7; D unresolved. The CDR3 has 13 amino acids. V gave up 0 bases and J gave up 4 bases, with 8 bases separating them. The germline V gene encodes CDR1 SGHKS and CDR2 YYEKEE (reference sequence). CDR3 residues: CASSLVEVYEQYF. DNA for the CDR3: TGTGCCAGCAGCTTGGTCGAGGTGTACGAGCAGTACTTC.

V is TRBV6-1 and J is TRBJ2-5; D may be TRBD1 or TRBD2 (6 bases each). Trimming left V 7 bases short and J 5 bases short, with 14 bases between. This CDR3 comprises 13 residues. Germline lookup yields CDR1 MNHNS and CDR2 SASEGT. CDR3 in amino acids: CASTSEGGETQYF. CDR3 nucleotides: TGTGCCAGCACGAGTGAGGGGGGCGAGACCCAGTACTTC.

The CDR3 region is CASSLLSGGAWVNEQFF. The CDR3 DNA sequence: TGTGCCAGCAGCTTGTTGAGCGGGGGGGCCTGGGTGAATGAGCAGTTCTTC. The rearrangement joins TRBV5-6 to TRBJ2-1; TRBD2 aligns across 10 bases. V dropped 1 base and J dropped 7; count of bases not matched to a gene: 11. CDR3 length equals 17 residues. Germline V gene sequence: CDR1 SGHDT, CDR2 YYEEEE.

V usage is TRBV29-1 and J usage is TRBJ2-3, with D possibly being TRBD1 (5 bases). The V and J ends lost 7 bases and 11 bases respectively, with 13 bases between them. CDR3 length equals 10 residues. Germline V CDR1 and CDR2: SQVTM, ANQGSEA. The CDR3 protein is CSAWQGEQYF. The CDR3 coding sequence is TGCAGCGCATGGCAGGGTGAGCAGTATTTT.

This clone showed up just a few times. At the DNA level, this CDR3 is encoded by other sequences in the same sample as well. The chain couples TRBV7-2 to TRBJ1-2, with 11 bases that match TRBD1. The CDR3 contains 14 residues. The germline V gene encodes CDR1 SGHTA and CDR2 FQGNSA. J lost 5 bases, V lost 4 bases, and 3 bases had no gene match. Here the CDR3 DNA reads TGTGCCAGCAGCTCCGGACAGGGGGCTTATGGCTACACCTTC. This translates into CASSSGQGAYGYTF.

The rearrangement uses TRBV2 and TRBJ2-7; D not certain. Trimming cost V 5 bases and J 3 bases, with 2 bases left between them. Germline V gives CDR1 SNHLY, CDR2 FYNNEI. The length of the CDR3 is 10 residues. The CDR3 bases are TGTGCCAGCAGTAACTACGAGCAGTACTTC. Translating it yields CASSNYEQYF.

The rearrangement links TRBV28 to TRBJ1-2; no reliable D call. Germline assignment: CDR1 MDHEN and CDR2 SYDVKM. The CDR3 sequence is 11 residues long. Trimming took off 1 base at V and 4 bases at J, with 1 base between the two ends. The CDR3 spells CASSLFYGYTF. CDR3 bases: TGTGCCAGCAGTTTATTCTATGGCTACACCTTC.

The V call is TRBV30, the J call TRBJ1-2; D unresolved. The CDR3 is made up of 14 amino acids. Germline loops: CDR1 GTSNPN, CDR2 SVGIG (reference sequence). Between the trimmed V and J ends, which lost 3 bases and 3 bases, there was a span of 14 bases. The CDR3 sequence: CAWREYVGYYGYTF. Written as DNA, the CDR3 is TGTGCCTGGAGGGAGTACGTGGGCTACTATGGCTACACCTTC.

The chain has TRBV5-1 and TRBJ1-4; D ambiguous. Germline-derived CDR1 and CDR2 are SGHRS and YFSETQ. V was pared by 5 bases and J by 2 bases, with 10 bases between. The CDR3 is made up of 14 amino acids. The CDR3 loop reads CASRAYATNEKLFF. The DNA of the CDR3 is TGCGCCAGCAGAGCGTATGCTACTAATGAAAAACTGTTTTTT.

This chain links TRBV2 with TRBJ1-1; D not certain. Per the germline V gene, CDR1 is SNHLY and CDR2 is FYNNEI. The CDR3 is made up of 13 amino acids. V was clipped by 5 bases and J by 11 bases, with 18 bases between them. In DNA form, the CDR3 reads TGTGCCAGCAGTTCAGCCACGTTAGGTAGCGCTTTCTTT. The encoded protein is CASSSATLGSAFF.

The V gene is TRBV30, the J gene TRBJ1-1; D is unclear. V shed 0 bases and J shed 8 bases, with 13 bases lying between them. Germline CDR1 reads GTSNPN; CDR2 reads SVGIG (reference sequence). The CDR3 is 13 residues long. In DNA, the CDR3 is TGTGCCTGGAGTGTTGTCCTCCGCCAAGAAGCTTTCTTT. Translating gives CAWSVVLRQEAFF.

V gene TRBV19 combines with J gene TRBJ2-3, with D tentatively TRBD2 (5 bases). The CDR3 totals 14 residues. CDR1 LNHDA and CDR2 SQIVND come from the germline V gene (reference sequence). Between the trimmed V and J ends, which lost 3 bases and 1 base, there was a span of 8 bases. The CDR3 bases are TGTGCCAGTAGTATTAAAGCGGGCACAGATACGCAGTATTTT. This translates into CASSIKAGTDTQYF.